The next 21 T cell receptor beta chains were all read from a single sample in a study of T cells in Graves' hyperthyroidism and ophthalmopathy. Researchers took RNA transcripts and amplified the TCR beta CDR3 regions from them. A set of HTBI primers served as the primers for a first-round RT-PCR of the TCR CDR3. Each CDR3 protein is one row after TCRdb ran MiXCR on the multiplex PCR reads. The data show 500,000 to 800,000 distinct CDR3 sequences, just under 45% seen once. Sequencing was carried out using peripheral blood or thyroid tissue (not recorded which). The receptors derive from an adult man with Graves' disease, either hyperthyroidism or ophthalmopathy (not recorded which).

To note about this clonotype: A much larger clonotype is one base distant, so this may be a read error. The V and J genes are TRBV24-1 and TRBJ1-5; perhaps TRBD1 as D (5 bases). This CDR3 has 13 amino acids. Trimming stripped 7 bases from V and 7 bases from J, with 13 bases between. CDR1 is KGHDR and CDR2 is SFDVKD in the germline V gene. Written as DNA, the CDR3 is TGTGCCACCAGCTTAGAGGGGATACAGCCCCAGCATTTT. Its translation: CATSLEGIQPQHF.

Worth noting for this clonotype: The junction shows a germline mismatch at one end, possibly a read error. The CDR3 DNA is TGTGCCAGCAGCCCCGGGACAGGGGCTGGGGCCAACGTCCTGACTTTC. Protein sequence: CASSPGTGAGANVLTF. V and J are TRBV5-1 and TRBJ2-6, with 10 positions matching TRBD1. Germline loops: CDR1 SGHRS, CDR2 YFSETQ. The CDR3 is made up of 16 amino acids.

This chain joins TRBV2 and TRBJ2-2; TRBD2 is a possible D gene (7 bases). Germline CDR1 SNHLY, CDR2 FYNNEI. The CDR3 covers 15 residues. Trimming pared 2 bases from V and 6 bases from J, leaving 13 bases between. The CDR3 spells CASSETGGRAGELFF. For the CDR3, the DNA is TGTGCCAGCAGTGAAACCGGGGGGCGGGCCGGGGAGCTGTTTTTT. Using reference TRBV2 and TRBJ2-2 for the parts outside the CDR3, the full variable domain is EPEVTQTPSHQVTQMGQEVILRCVPISNHLYFYWYRQILGQKVEFLVSFYNNEISEKSEIFDDQFSVERPDGSNFTLKIRSTKLEDSAMYFCASSETGGRAGELFFGEGSRLTVL.

In this sample, this clonotype turned up a few times. The rearrangement uses TRBV2 and TRBJ2-7, with 9 positions matching TRBD1. Germline assignment: CDR1 SNHLY and CDR2 FYNNEI. V gave up 4 bases and J gave up 6 bases; unmatched junction bases: 10. This CDR3 region has 15 residues. The CDR3 loop reads CASSAPGTGSREQYF. In nucleotides, the CDR3 is TGTGCCAGCAGTGCCCCCGGGACAGGGAGCCGCGAGCAGTACTTC.

Worth noting for this clonotype: At one end the junction does not follow the germline gene, possibly because of a read error. The chain uses TRBV2 and TRBJ1-5; D call uncertain. The CDR3 length is 15 residues. Looked up from germline, CDR1 is SNHLY and CDR2 is FYNNEI. DNA for the CDR3: TGTGCCAGCAGTGAATTGTGGGATAGCAATCAGCCTCAGCATTTT. This sequence encodes CASSELWDSNQPQHF. The full variable domain, in which reference TRBV2 and TRBJ1-5 provide the parts outside the CDR3, is EPEVTQTPSHQVTQMGQEVILRCVPISNHLYFYWYRQILGQKVEFLVSFYNNEISEKSEIFDDQFSVERPDGSNFTLKIRSTKLEDSAMYFCASSELWDSNQPQHFGDGTRLSIL.

The chain carries TRBV25-1 and TRBJ1-1; D unresolved. Germline V lookup: CDR1 MGHDK, CDR2 SYGVNS. V was shortened by 6 bases and J by 4 bases, with 15 bases between the two germline ends. The CDR3 covers 14 residues. The CDR3 spells CASRDLGGFTEAFF. CDR3 DNA sequence: TGTGCCAGCAGAGATCTGGGAGGGTTCACTGAAGCTTTCTTT. Complete variable domain (other parts from reference TRBV25-1 and TRBJ1-1): EADIYQTPRYLVIGTGKKITLECSQTMGHDKMYWYQQDPGMELHLIHYSYGVNSTEKGDLSSESTVSRIRTEHFPLTLESARPSHTSQYLCASRDLGGFTEAFFGQGTRLTVV.

With regard to this clonotype: A read error may be the cause here, since a much bigger clone is one base away. The V call is TRBV11-1, the J call TRBJ1-2, with 8 bases matching TRBD1. This CDR3 spans 13 amino acids. Trimming cost V 3 bases and J 8 bases; bases outside gene matches: 5. Germline lookup yields CDR1 SGHAT and CDR2 FQDESV (reference sequence). DNA of the CDR3: TGTGCCAGCAGCTTTGGACAGGGCCAGGGCTACACCTTC. Translated: CASSFGQGQGYTF.

The chain carries TRBV20-1 and TRBJ2-7, with 8 bases aligning to TRBD2. The V segment lost 6 bases and the J segment 3 bases; nucleotides outside the gene matches: 4. CDR3 size: 12 residues. Germline values: CDR1 DFQATT, CDR2 SNEGSKA (reference sequence). The CDR3 region has the DNA TGCAGTGCGGCGGGGGGCCGCTACGAGCAGTACTTC. Amino acids: CSAAGGRYEQYF.

The chain uses TRBV25-1 and TRBJ2-1; D gene uncertain. Germline lookup yields CDR1 MGHDK and CDR2 SYGVNS. Deletions cut 4 bases from V and 8 bases from J, with 9 bases between. The CDR3 contains 12 residues. In DNA form, the CDR3 reads TGTGCCAGCAGTGCGTTGACCGATGAGCAGTTCTTC. Amino acids: CASSALTDEQFF.

V and J are TRBV6-6 and TRBJ2-5; TRBD1 matches 9 bases. V dropped 8 bases and J dropped 5; count of bases not matched to a gene: 6. The germline gives CDR1 MNHNY, CDR2 SVGAGI (reference sequence). CDR3 length: 13 residues. The CDR3 DNA reads TGTGCCAGCTCAAACAGGGGGCTGGAGACCCAGTACTTC. Protein sequence: CASSNRGLETQYF.

This clonotype was seen only a few times. The J gene is TRBJ2-7, the V gene TRBV29-1; 12 bases map to TRBD1. Germline loops: CDR1 SQVTM, CDR2 ANQGSEA. CDR3 size: 15 residues. V was clipped by 0 bases and J by 7 bases; unmatched bases: 7. The CDR3, as DNA: TGCAGCGTTGAAGATCCGGGGACAGGGGGCAATGAGCAGTACTTC. It codes for CSVEDPGTGGNEQYF.

This clonotype was observed many times. This sequence joins TRBV20-1 and TRBJ1-5; maybe TRBD1 (6 bases). The CDR3 is 14 amino acids. V lost 2 bases, J lost 5 bases, and 13 bases lay in between. Germline CDR1 is DFQATT and CDR2 is SNEGSKA (reference sequence). As DNA, the CDR3 is TGCAGTGCTAGATCACCAGGGGCGGATCAGCCCCAGCATTTT. It yields the protein CSARSPGADQPQHF.

This clonotype was observed a single time. The rearrangement uses TRBV29-1 and TRBJ2-7, with D tentatively TRBD1 (6 bases). This CDR3 is built from 12 residues. Trimming took off 6 bases at V and 7 bases at J, with 16 bases between the two ends. Per germline, CDR1 SQVTM and CDR2 ANQGSEA. DNA of the CDR3: TGCAGCGTAAGCAGGGACACCGGGGAGCAGTACTTC. It specifies CSVSRDTGEQYF.

The gene calls are TRBV5-5 and TRBJ1-2; D uncertain. Germline CDR1 reads SGHKS; CDR2 reads YYEKEE (reference sequence). This CDR3 has 15 residues. Trimming took off 4 bases at V and 3 bases at J, with 16 bases between the two ends. CDR3 region: CASSLYPEDHYGYTF. As DNA, the CDR3 is TGTGCCAGCAGCCTGTACCCGGAGGACCACTATGGCTACACCTTC.

The chain has TRBV6-6 and TRBJ2-2; D gene unclear. The V end lost 4 bases, the J end lost 5 bases, and 5 bases lay between the germline ends. The CDR3 runs 12 residues. CDR1 and CDR2 from the germline V gene are MNHNY and SVGAGI (reference sequence). The CDR3 DNA reads as TGTGCCAGCAGTTCCGTAACCGGGGAGCTGTTTTTT. It specifies CASSSVTGELFF.

The chain is built from TRBV7-2 and TRBJ1-2; D is possibly TRBD1 (5 bases). The germline gives CDR1 SGHTA, CDR2 FQGNSA. V was shortened by 5 bases and J by 0 bases, with 19 bases between the two germline ends. This CDR3 region has 17 residues. The CDR3 is CASSQDYGDLTNYGYTF. DNA of the CDR3: TGTGCCAGCAGCCAAGATTACGGGGACCTTACTAACTATGGCTACACCTTC.

This clonotype was recorded many times. V usage is TRBV10-3 and J usage is TRBJ2-5; D remains ambiguous. Per germline, CDR1 ENHRY and CDR2 SYGVKD. The CDR3 extends over 13 amino acids. V lost 6 bases, J lost 2 bases, and 10 bases lay in between. The chain's CDR3 is CAISADTQETQYF. CDR3 DNA sequence: TGTGCCATCAGCGCTGACACACAAGAGACCCAGTACTTC.

This clonotype occurred a few times. The gene calls are TRBV14 and TRBJ2-7, with 7 bases identical to TRBD1. The CDR3 covers 14 residues. The germline V gene has CDR1 SGHDN and CDR2 FVKESK. Unmatched junction bases numbered 7, after V lost 4 bases and J lost 4 bases. CDR3 DNA sequence: TGTGCCAGCAGCCCCGCCAGGGGGTGGTACGAGCAGTACTTC. It specifies CASSPARGWYEQYF.

This clonotype was seen many times. The chain couples TRBV7-2 to TRBJ1-1; a possible D gene is TRBD1 (5 bases). The CDR3 runs to 13 residues. Germline V CDR1 and CDR2: SGHTA, FQGNSA. V lost 1 base, J lost 5 bases, and 8 bases lay in between. For the CDR3, the DNA is TGTGCCAGCAGCTTAGGCAGGGTTACTGAAGCTTTCTTT. The encoded protein is CASSLGRVTEAFF.

The table lists this clonotype with a few counts. The chain uses TRBV20-1 and TRBJ2-5, with 10 bases identical to TRBD2. Trimming removed 3 bases from V and 2 bases from J; junction bases left unmatched: 6. The CDR3 extends over 15 amino acids. Germline V gene sequence: CDR1 DFQATT, CDR2 SNEGSKA (reference sequence). Here the CDR3 reads CSASVLAGSQETQYF. CDR3 sequence (DNA): TGCAGTGCTAGCGTACTAGCGGGGTCACAAGAGACCCAGTACTTC.

V usage is TRBV15 and J usage is TRBJ2-6; TRBD1 agrees at 8 bases. The CDR3 runs 19 residues. Trimming at V came to 3 bases and at J to 3 bases, leaving 13 bases not matched to a gene. From germline, CDR1 is LNHNV and CDR2 YYDKDF (reference sequence). Written as DNA, the CDR3 is TGTGCCACCAGCAGTGTGAGGACAGGGTATAACTATGGGGCCAACGTCCTGACTTTC. Encoded protein: CATSSVRTGYNYGANVLTF.